This entry concerns a single TCR beta chain. The data belong to a study of blood T cell repertoires in COVID-19. Original processing methods: By means of reference gene primer amplification, nucleated cell counts were estimated. Sequencing used immunoSEQ multiplex PCR; TCRdb keeps in-frame clones, though not all of them. Clonal size and the V and J genes are those of that table, whereas D and trimming came from the DNA. The sample lists about 35,000 clones; 83% were seen once. V was clipped by 6 bases and J by 2 bases, with 10 bases between them. Germline CDR1 is LNHDA and CDR2 is SQIVND (reference sequence). The CDR3 loop spans 13 amino acids.

This TCR came from a man aged 50-59 years with acute or convalescent COVID-19. The genes are TRBV19 and TRBJ1-1; perhaps TRBD1 as D (5 bases). What was sequenced was peripheral blood. The CDR3 is CASSFRVNTEAFF. The CDR3 DNA reads as TGTGCCAGTAGCTTCAGGGTTAACACTGAAGCTTTCTTT.